The subject of this entry is one T cell receptor (beta chain). Its matching antigen is unknown. Assay: immunoSEQ multiplex PCR; the TCRdb copy retains only in-frame clones and omits some. The sample includes about 68,000 clones, 70% to 90% of them seen just once. The time point is: after neoadjuvant nivolumab, at surgical resection. The record originates from a study of neoadjuvant anti-PD-1 for oral cavity cancer. Study-wide context: Before surgery, most patients got three to four biweekly 3 mg/kg nivolumab doses. Around day 43, patients without progression received a fourth nivolumab dose before surgery.

Study outcomes and limitations: Pretreatment Treg/Th17 ratio correlated inversely with post-treatment tumor clonality.

This sequence originates from a person aged 35 to 85 with oral cavity squamous cell carcinoma. The specimen was PBMCs, collected after nivolumab (anti-PD-1) treatment.

The CDR3 nucleotides read TGCGCCAGCAGCCTTGGGGTAAGGGGCAATGAGCAGTTCTTC. Its protein is CASSLGVRGNEQFF. This chain uses TRBV5-1 with TRBJ2-1, with D possibly TRBD1 on 5 matching bases. The CDR3 runs 14 residues. The V end was cut by 4 bases, the J end by 6 bases, with 14 bases between. CDR1 is SGHRS, CDR2 YFSETQ, per germline.